Shown below are 24 T cell receptor beta chains from a single sample sequenced in a study of T cells in Graves' hyperthyroidism and ophthalmopathy. The TCR beta CDR3 regions underwent amplification using RNA transcripts as the source. With the HTBI primer set, the TCR CDR3 went through a first round of RT-PCR. MiXCR, run by TCRdb on the multiplex PCR reads, gives a single entry per CDR3 protein. The sample shows fewer than 250,000 distinct CDR3 sequences, more than 20% of them seen only once. Sequences were obtained from blood. The receptors here all came from a middle-aged woman with Graves' ophthalmopathy.

In its sample, this clonotype was seen many times. V and J are TRBV28 and TRBJ2-7; 9 bases agree with TRBD2. With V trimmed by 5 bases and J by 4 bases, 6 bases remained unmatched. The CDR3 totals 14 residues. Germline CDR1 and CDR2: MDHEN and SYDVKM. Written as DNA, the CDR3 is TGTGCCAGCAGTCTCACTAGCGGGTGGTACGAGCAGTACTTC. It specifies CASSLTSGWYEQYF.

This clonotype was seen at least ten times. This chain uses TRBV2 with TRBJ1-2, with no clear D. V was clipped by 5 bases and J by 8 bases, with 21 bases between them. Per the germline V gene, CDR1 is SNHLY and CDR2 is FYNNEI. The CDR3 extends over 15 amino acids. The CDR3 here is CASSTGGILAEGYTF. The DNA for the CDR3 is TGTGCCAGCAGTACCGGCGGCATCCTCGCGGAAGGCTACACCTTC. Based on the CDR3 plus reference TRBV2 and TRBJ1-2, the full variable domain is EPEVTQTPSHQVTQMGQEVILRCVPISNHLYFYWYRQILGQKVEFLVSFYNNEISEKSEIFDDQFSVERPDGSNFTLKIRSTKLEDSAMYFCASSTGGILAEGYTFGSGTRLTVV.

This chain uses TRBV24-1 with TRBJ2-4; 8 nucleotides line up with TRBD1. Germline loops: CDR1 KGHDR, CDR2 SFDVKD. V trimming: 3 bases; J trimming: 5 bases; junction bases outside the gene matches: 2. The CDR3 is 14 amino acids. In DNA, the CDR3 is TGTGCCACCAGTGATGGGACAGGAGAAAACATTCAGTACTTC. It is translated as CATSDGTGENIQYF.

This clonotype has at least ten counts. The CDR3 protein is CASSENTLGEQYF. The CDR3 DNA is TGTGCCAGCAGTGAAAACACCCTCGGCGAGCAGTACTTC. This rearrangement joins TRBV6-1 to TRBJ2-7, with unresolved D. V was shortened by 2 bases and J by 6 bases, with 11 bases between the two germline ends. The V gene's germline CDR1 is MNHNS and CDR2 SASEGT. CDR3 length equals 13 residues.

For the CDR3, the DNA is TGTGCCAGCAGCTTAATCAGCGTGAACACTGAAGCTTTCTTT. It codes for CASSLISVNTEAFF. The rearrangement uses TRBV7-3 and TRBJ1-1, with D hard to call. The V end was cut by 1 base, the J end by 0 bases, with 6 bases between. This CDR3 is 14 amino acids long. In germline, CDR1 is SGHTA, CDR2 FQGTGA. The variable domain in full, with the rest retrieved from reference TRBV7-3 and TRBJ1-1, is GAGVSQTPSNKVTEKGKYVELRCDPISGHTALYWYRQSLGQGPEFLIYFQGTGAADDSGLPNDRFFAVRPEGSVSTLKIQRTERGDSAVYLCASSLISVNTEAFFGQGTRLTVV.

This clonotype was found many times. The chain couples TRBV10-3 to TRBJ1-1; 9 bases are a match to TRBD1. This CDR3 spans 13 amino acids. Germline V lookup: CDR1 ENHRY, CDR2 SYGVKD. The trim removed 10 bases at V and 3 bases at J, leaving 6 bases unmatched. The CDR3 reads CANRQGVYTEAFF. DNA for the CDR3: TGTGCCAACCGACAGGGGGTTTACACTGAAGCTTTCTTT.

This clonotype was recorded many times. The chain joins TRBV19 to TRBJ1-2; no reliable D call. The CDR3 contains 13 residues. The V gene lost 6 bases and the J gene lost 3 bases, with 11 bases spanning the gap. CDR1 is LNHDA and CDR2 is SQIVND in the germline V gene (reference sequence). The CDR3 loop is CASRKGAHYGYTF. DNA of the CDR3: TGTGCCAGTAGAAAGGGTGCCCACTATGGCTACACCTTC.

The chain recombines TRBV12-3 or TRBV12-4 with TRBJ2-7; 11 positions match TRBD2. V shed 3 bases, J shed 0 bases, and the junction held 4 bases outside the gene matches. The CDR3 is 16 residues long. This chain's CDR3 is CASSFGGLAGSYEQYF. CDR3 sequence (DNA): TGTGCCAGCAGTTTTGGAGGACTAGCGGGCTCCTACGAGCAGTACTTC.

This clonotype was seen at least ten times. The chain couples TRBV27 to TRBJ2-7, with 8 bases identical to TRBD2. Germline lookup yields CDR1 MNHEY and CDR2 SMNVEV (reference sequence). V dropped 6 bases and J dropped 4; count of bases not matched to a gene: 8. The CDR3 covers 14 residues. As DNA, the CDR3 is TGTGCCAGCAGCCCCGCCGGGGGGGGTTACGAGCAGTACTTC. Translated: CASSPAGGGYEQYF.

This clonotype was counted at least ten times. The CDR3 is CASSRGGSGNTIYF. CDR3 sequence (DNA): TGTGCCAGCAGCCGTGGCGGCTCTGGAAACACCATATATTTT. The chain joins TRBV14 to TRBJ1-3; no firm D call. Trimming took off 4 bases at V and 0 bases at J, with 7 bases between the two ends. The CDR3 runs to 14 residues. Germline values: CDR1 SGHDN, CDR2 FVKESK.

This clonotype was detected ten times or more. This chain uses TRBV6-5 with TRBJ1-1; TRBD1 matches 7 bases. Germline CDR1 MNHEY, CDR2 SVGAGI. The J segment lost 0 bases and the V segment lost 2 bases, leaving 3 bases of the junction unmatched. The CDR3 runs 15 residues. The CDR3 spells CASSYQDRLNTEAFF. Here the CDR3 DNA reads TGTGCCAGCAGTTACCAGGACAGGTTGAACACTGAAGCTTTCTTT.

The table lists this clonotype with many counts. The J gene is TRBJ2-7, the V gene TRBV20-1; D is unresolved. The ends were cut back, 6 bases at V and 4 bases at J, with 19 bases in the middle. The CDR3 loop spans 14 amino acids. Germline CDR1 reads DFQATT; CDR2 reads SNEGSKA (reference sequence). CDR3 residues: CSALYVGSLYEQYF. The CDR3 region has the DNA TGCAGTGCCCTCTATGTAGGCTCCCTATACGAGCAGTACTTC.

This clonotype was observed many times. This sequence joins TRBV20-1 and TRBJ1-5, with 7 positions matching TRBD1. Germline V gene lookup returns CDR1 DFQATT and CDR2 SNEGSKA (reference sequence). This CDR3 comprises 15 residues. The ends lost 6 bases at V and 4 bases at J; junction bases unmatched: 12. In nucleotides, the CDR3 is TGCAGTGCCCCTTTGGCAGGGGGTGTTAATCAGCCCCAGCATTTT. As protein: CSAPLAGGVNQPQHF.

The gene calls are TRBV6-1 and TRBJ1-1; 10 bases match TRBD1. CDR3 length: 15 amino acids. Germline V lookup: CDR1 MNHNS, CDR2 SASEGT. The J segment lost 10 bases and the V segment lost 6 bases, leaving 14 bases of the junction unmatched. CDR3: CASRSTGTGVRGAFF. As DNA, the CDR3 is TGTGCCAGCAGATCCACCGGGACAGGGGTTCGAGGAGCTTTCTTT.

This clonotype was counted many times. The J gene is TRBJ2-5, the V gene TRBV4-1, with 13 nucleotides matching TRBD2. Germline V gene data show CDR1 as MGHRA and CDR2 as YSYEKL. The CDR3 runs 17 residues. The trim removed 1 base at V and 2 bases at J, leaving 4 bases unmatched. The CDR3 loop is CASSQGLAGGRQETQYF. The CDR3 region has the DNA TGCGCCAGCAGCCAAGGACTAGCGGGAGGACGGCAAGAGACCCAGTACTTC.

This clonotype was seen a handful of times. The rearrangement uses TRBV28 and TRBJ1-1; TRBD1 might be the D (5 bases). CDR3 size: 12 residues. The ends were cut back, 2 bases at V and 10 bases at J, with 11 bases in the middle. Germline CDR1 MDHEN, CDR2 SYDVKM. CDR3 sequence reads: CASSLPQGSAFF. The CDR3 bases are TGTGCCAGCAGTTTACCTCAGGGATCAGCTTTCTTT.

This clonotype was seen at least ten times. The V and J genes are TRBV19 and TRBJ2-2; 9 bases match TRBD1. The ends lost 6 bases at V and 7 bases at J; junction bases unmatched: 9. Germline CDR1 LNHDA, CDR2 SQIVND (reference sequence). The CDR3 runs to 15 residues. CDR3 nucleotide sequence: TGTGCCAGTAGCCGCCGGGACAGGGCGGTCGGGGAGCTGTTTTTT. It encodes CASSRRDRAVGELFF.

This clonotype showed up many times. The V and J genes are TRBV7-9 and TRBJ2-7, with a tentative D call TRBD1 (6 bases). Germline-derived CDR1 and CDR2 are SEHNR and FQNEAQ (reference sequence). Trimming pared 4 bases from V and 13 bases from J, leaving 14 bases between. This CDR3 has 11 amino acids. The CDR3 protein is CASSSGQTVYF. The CDR3 bases are TGTGCCAGCAGCTCCGGACAGACGGTTTACTTC.

This clonotype was counted only a few times. The chain carries TRBV12-3 or TRBV12-4 and TRBJ1-2; D remains ambiguous. Trimming cost V 3 bases and J 8 bases, with 13 bases left between them. The CDR3 extends over 13 amino acids. In DNA, the CDR3 is TGTGCCAGCAGTTTCAACGGAGACTTGGGCTACACCTTC. Amino acids: CASSFNGDLGYTF.

This clonotype showed up just once. CDR3 region: CASSPWDSNEKLFF. The DNA for the CDR3 is TGTGCCAGCAGCCCTTGGGACAGTAATGAAAAACTGTTTTTT. J is TRBJ1-4 and V is TRBV9; TRBD1 matches 7 bases. Germline V gene sequence: CDR1 SGDLS, CDR2 YYNGEE. The CDR3 covers 14 residues. After removal of 4 bases from V and 4 bases from J, the junction contained 4 bases not matched to a gene.

The table lists this clonotype with many counts. The CDR3 protein is CASSPGLDTQYF. Here the CDR3 DNA reads TGTGCCAGCAGCCCCGGTCTGGATACCCAGTACTTC. This sequence joins TRBV3-1 and TRBJ2-5; the D is unclear. The CDR3 contains 12 residues. Germline-derived CDR1 and CDR2 are LGHDT and YNNKEL (reference sequence). V was pared by 4 bases and J by 8 bases, with 11 bases between.

This clonotype was seen many times. The J gene is TRBJ2-5, the V gene TRBV6-1, with 7 bases aligning to TRBD2. J gave up 5 bases and V 7 bases, and 4 bases lay outside the gene matches. CDR1 and CDR2 from the germline V gene are MNHNS and SASEGT. CDR3 length equals 12 residues. The CDR3 coding sequence is TGTGCCAGCACCGGGAGGCGGGAGACCCAGTACTTC. As protein: CASTGRRETQYF.

The chain recombines TRBV5-1 with TRBJ2-7; TRBD2 matches 7 bases. This CDR3 comprises 13 residues. Germline trimming cut 0 bases from V and 5 bases from J; bases unmatched to any gene: 2. Per germline, CDR1 SGHRS and CDR2 YFSETQ. The CDR3 sequence: CASSLAGTNEQYF. DNA of the CDR3: TGCGCCAGCAGCTTGGCCGGGACTAACGAGCAGTACTTC.

The chain joins TRBV10-3 to TRBJ1-1; TRBD1 is a possible D gene (6 bases). V was cut by 0 bases and J by 11 bases, with 22 bases left in between. The CDR3 is made up of 16 amino acids. Germline CDR1 is ENHRY and CDR2 is SYGVKD. CDR3 residues: CAISESRQGNDPWAFF. The CDR3 DNA follows: TGTGCCATCAGTGAGTCGAGGCAGGGGAACGATCCTTGGGCTTTCTTT.